This T cell receptor (beta chain) originates from a study of technical replicates of blood from several donors. TCRdb keeps only in-frame clones here, not all; method: immunoSEQ multiplex PCR. The table shows approximately 79,000 clones, with around 97% occurring only once. V lost 5 bases and J lost 2; bases outside the gene matches: 8. Germline CDR1 and CDR2: SQVTM and ANQGSEA. This CDR3 has 14 residues. This receptor was obtained from a human donor in good health. The gene calls are TRBV29-1 and TRBJ1-1; 7 bases are a match to TRBD1. The sequenced material came from T cells isolated from PBMCs. CDR3 bases: TGCAGCGTTCGCCGGGACAGACAAAACACTGAAGCTTTCTTT. Translation: CSVRRDRQNTEAFF.